This T cell receptor beta chain originates from a study of blood T cell repertoires in COVID-19. Study-wide background: Italy, Spain and the United States were the sources of the convalescent and acute COVID-19 samples. From T cells, B-cell-depleted T cells, or PBMCs came the material, which was cDNA or gDNA.

Enrolled through a virtual design, the participants were between roughly 18 and 100 years of age and came from 24 US areas. Original methodology: Estimation of nucleated cell counts relied on the amplification of reference gene primers. Generated by immunoSEQ multiplex PCR, the TCRdb table keeps only in-frame clones and is missing some. Clonal size and the V and J genes are those of that table, whereas D and trimming came from the DNA. The data hold around 220,000 clones, with around 88% observed a single time. This CDR3 spans 14 amino acids. The germline V and J ends were trimmed by 3 bases and 8 bases, with 15 bases remaining between them. Germline V lookup: CDR1 SGHRS, CDR2 YFSETQ.

This clonotype was obtained from a woman aged 45-60 years with acute COVID-19. This sequence joins TRBV5-1 and TRBJ2-1; D is perhaps TRBD1 (5 bases). The sequencing input was PBMCs or T cells enriched from blood (not recorded which). CDR3 sequence: CASSSTTQGHEQFF. In DNA, the CDR3 is TGCGCCAGCAGCTCGACAACCCAGGGCCATGAGCAGTTCTTC.